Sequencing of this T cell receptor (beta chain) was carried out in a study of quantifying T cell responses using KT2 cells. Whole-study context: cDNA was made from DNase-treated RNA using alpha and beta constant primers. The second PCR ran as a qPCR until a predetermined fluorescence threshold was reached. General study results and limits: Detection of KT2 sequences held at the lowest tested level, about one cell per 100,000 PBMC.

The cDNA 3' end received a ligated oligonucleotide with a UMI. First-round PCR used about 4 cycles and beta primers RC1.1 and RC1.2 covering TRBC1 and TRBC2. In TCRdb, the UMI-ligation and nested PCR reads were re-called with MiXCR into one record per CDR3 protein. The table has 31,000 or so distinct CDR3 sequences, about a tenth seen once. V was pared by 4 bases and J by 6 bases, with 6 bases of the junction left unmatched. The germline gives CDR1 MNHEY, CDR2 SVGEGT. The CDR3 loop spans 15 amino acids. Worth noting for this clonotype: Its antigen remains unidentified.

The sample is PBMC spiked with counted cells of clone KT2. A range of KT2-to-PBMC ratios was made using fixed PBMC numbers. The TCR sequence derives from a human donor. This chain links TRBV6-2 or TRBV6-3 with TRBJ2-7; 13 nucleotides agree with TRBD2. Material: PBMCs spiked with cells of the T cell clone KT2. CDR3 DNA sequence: TGTGCCAGCAGTTCCGGACTAGCGGGAGTATCCGAGCAGTACTTC. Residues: CASSSGLAGVSEQYF.